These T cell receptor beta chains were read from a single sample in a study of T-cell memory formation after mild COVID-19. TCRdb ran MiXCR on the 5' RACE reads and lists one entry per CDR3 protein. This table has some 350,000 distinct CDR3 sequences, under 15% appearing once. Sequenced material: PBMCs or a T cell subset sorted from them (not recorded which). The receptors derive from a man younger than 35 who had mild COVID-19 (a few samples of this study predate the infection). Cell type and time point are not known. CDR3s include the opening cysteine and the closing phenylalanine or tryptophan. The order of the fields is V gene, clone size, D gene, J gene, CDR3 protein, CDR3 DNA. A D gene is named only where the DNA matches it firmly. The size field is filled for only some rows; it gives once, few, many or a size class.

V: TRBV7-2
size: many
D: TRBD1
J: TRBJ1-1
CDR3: CASSSGQGTEAFF
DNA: TGTGCCAGCAGTTCCGGACAGGGCACTGAAGCTTTCTTT

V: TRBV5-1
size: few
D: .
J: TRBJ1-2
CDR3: CASSLQALSYGYTF
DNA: TGCGCCAGCAGCTTGCAGGCTCTGTCCTATGGCTACACCTTC

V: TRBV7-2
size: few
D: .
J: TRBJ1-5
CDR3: CASSRTGGFGNQPQHF
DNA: TGTGCCAGCAGCCGGACGGGGGGCTTCGGCAATCAGCCCCAGCATTTT

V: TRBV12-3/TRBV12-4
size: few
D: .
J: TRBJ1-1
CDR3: CASSPPADTEAFF
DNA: TGTGCCAGCAGTCCCCCGGCGGACACTGAAGCTTTCTTT

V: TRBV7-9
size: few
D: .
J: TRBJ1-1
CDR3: CASSLVGGPGEAFF
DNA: TGTGCCAGCAGCTTAGTGGGGGGACCGGGCGAAGCTTTCTTT

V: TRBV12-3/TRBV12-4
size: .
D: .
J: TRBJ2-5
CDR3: CASSLPPGHGETQYF
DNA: TGTGCCAGCAGTTTACCGCCGGGACACGGCGAGACCCAGTACTTC

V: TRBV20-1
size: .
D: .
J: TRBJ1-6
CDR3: CSARDLGAQSPLHF
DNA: TGCAGTGCTAGAGATCTGGGGGCCCAATCACCCCTCCACTTT

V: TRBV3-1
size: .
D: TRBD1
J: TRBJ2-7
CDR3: CASSQPSTGTNEQYF
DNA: TGTGCCAGCAGCCAACCTTCGACAGGGACAAACGAGCAGTACTTC

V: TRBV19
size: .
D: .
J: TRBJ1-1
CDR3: CASSISAGAEAFF
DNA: TGTGCCAGTAGTATATCTGCAGGCGCTGAAGCTTTCTTT

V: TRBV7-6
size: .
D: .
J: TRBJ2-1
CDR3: CASSRPQRAFKGDYNEQFF
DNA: TGTGCCAGCAGCCGGCCACAGAGGGCGTTTAAAGGGGACTACAATGAGCAGTTCTTC

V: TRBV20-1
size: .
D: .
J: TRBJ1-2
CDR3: CSATPLRTELIGGGYTF
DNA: TGCAGTGCTACCCCCCTGAGGACAGAACTCATTGGTGGTGGCTACACCTTC

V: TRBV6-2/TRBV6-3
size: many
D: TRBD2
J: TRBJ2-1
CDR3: CASSYSPPGGIYNEQFF
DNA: TGTGCCAGCAGTTACTCCCCCCCCGGGGGGATCTACAATGAGCAGTTCTTC

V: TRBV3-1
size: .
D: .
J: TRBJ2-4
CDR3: CASSTDTLGNIQYF
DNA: TGTGCCAGCAGCACTGACACCCTGGGGAACATTCAGTACTTC

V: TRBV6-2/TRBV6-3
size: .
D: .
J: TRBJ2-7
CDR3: CASRRSGSSYEQYF
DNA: TGTGCCAGCAGGAGAAGCGGATCCTCCTACGAGCAGTACTTC

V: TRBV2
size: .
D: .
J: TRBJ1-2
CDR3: CASLTNGGYGYTF
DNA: TGTGCCAGCCTCACTAACGGGGGCTATGGCTACACCTTC

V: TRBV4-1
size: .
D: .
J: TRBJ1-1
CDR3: CASSHPRGAGTTEAFF
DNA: TGCGCCAGCAGCCACCCAAGGGGCGCGGGAACGACTGAAGCTTTCTTT

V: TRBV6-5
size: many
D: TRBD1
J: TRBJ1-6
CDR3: CASSYAIRTGWGGNSPLHF
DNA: TGTGCCAGCAGTTACGCTATTAGGACAGGGTGGGGGGGTAATTCACCCCTCCACTTT

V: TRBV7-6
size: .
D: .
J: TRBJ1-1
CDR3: CASSLNGGTEAFF
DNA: TGTGCCAGCAGCTTAAACGGGGGCACTGAAGCTTTCTTT

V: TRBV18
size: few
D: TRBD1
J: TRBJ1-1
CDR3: CASSSSTGRDTEAFF
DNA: TGTGCCAGCTCATCCTCGACAGGGAGGGACACTGAAGCTTTCTTT

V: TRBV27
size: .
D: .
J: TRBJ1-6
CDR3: CASSLTGARFYSPLHF
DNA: TGTGCCAGCAGCCTTACGGGGGCTAGGTTCTACTCACCCCTCCACTTT

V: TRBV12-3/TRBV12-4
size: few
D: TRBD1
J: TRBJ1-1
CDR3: CASSRDLWTGHTEAFF
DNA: TGTGCCAGCAGCCGAGACTTATGGACAGGGCACACTGAAGCTTTCTTT

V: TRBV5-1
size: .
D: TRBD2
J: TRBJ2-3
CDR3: CASSGGTSGGFRTDTQYF
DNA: TGCGCCAGCAGCGGCGGGACTAGCGGGGGATTTCGCACAGATACGCAGTATTTT

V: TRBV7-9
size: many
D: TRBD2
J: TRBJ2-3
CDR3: CASRSGGVFVGTDTQYF
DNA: TGTGCCAGCAGGAGCGGGGGAGTCTTTGTCGGCACAGATACGCAGTATTTT

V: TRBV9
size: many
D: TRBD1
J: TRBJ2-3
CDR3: CASSPRQGGTDTQYF
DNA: TGTGCCAGCAGCCCCCGACAGGGTGGCACAGATACGCAGTATTTT

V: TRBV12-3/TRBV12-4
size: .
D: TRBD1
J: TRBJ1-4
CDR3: CASKDRAVEKLFF
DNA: TGTGCCAGCAAGGACAGGGCCGTTGAAAAACTGTTTTTT